This T cell receptor beta chain was profiled in a study of cytomegalovirus exposure and HLA in healthy donors. Use of 60 Vbeta and 13 Jbeta primers characterized the PCR. Assay: immunoSEQ multiplex PCR; the TCRdb copy retains only in-frame clones and omits some. The sample comprises some 140,000 clones, over 70% of which are singletons, and around 3.2% rests with the top ten. By sample share, this clone is medium-sized. Per the germline V gene, CDR1 is SGHTA and CDR2 is FQGNSA. Trimming shortened V by 2 bases and J by 0 bases, and 10 bases separated the two germline ends. The CDR3 covers 15 residues. The chain couples TRBV7-2 to TRBJ1-2; D is ambiguous. The TCR originated in a man aged 35 to 55 in good health and CMV-seronegative. Input material: PBMCs. CDR3 nucleotides: TGTGCCAGCAGCTTATGGCCTCCAGCTAACTATGGCTACACCTTC. It encodes CASSLWPPANYGYTF.